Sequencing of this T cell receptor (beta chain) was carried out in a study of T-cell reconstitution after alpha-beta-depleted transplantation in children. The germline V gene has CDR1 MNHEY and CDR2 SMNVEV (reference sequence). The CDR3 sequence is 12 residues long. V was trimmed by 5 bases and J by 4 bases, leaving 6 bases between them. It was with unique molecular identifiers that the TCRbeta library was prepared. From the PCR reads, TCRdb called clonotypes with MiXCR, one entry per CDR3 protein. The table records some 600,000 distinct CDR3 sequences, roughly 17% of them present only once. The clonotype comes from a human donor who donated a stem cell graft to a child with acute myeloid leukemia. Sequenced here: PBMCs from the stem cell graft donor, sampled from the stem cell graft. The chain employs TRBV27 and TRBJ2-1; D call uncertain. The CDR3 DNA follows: TGTGCCAGCAGTACGACTTACAATGAGCAGTTCTTC. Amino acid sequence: CASSTTYNEQFF.